Following are 25 T cell receptor beta chains from one sample sequenced in a study of neoadjuvant anti-PD-1 for oral cavity cancer. Here immunoSEQ multiplex PCR was the method, and the copy in TCRdb shows in-frame clones only, minus some. The data show fewer than 90,000 clones, approximately 81% seen once. Time point given: after neoadjuvant nivolumab, at surgical resection. The source was PBMCs, collected after nivolumab (anti-PD-1) treatment. Receptor source: a person aged 40-85 years with oral cavity squamous cell carcinoma.

This chain links TRBV6-5 with TRBJ1-2, with D possibly matching TRBD1 (5 bases). This CDR3 region has 14 residues. Trimming took 8 bases from V and 0 from J, leaving 13 bases between them. Germline V gives CDR1 MNHEY, CDR2 SVGAGI. The CDR3 DNA reads as TGTGCCAGCCGGGGGACTAAAGCTAACTATGGCTACACCTTC. Translation: CASRGTKANYGYTF.

The sample holds one count of this clone. This chain links TRBV14 with TRBJ1-4; D gene ambiguous. CDR1 is SGHDN and CDR2 is FVKESK in the germline V gene. This CDR3 has 14 amino acids. The V and J ends lost 3 bases and 5 bases respectively, with 10 bases between them. This chain's CDR3 is CASSQGNWNEKLFF. DNA of the CDR3: TGTGCCAGCAGCCAGGGTAATTGGAATGAAAAACTGTTTTTT.

This clone showed up just once. J is TRBJ1-4 and V is TRBV5-1, with D unresolved. In germline, CDR1 is SGHRS, CDR2 YFSETQ. The germline V and J ends were trimmed by 1 base and 0 bases, with 10 bases remaining between them. The CDR3 is 16 residues long. The CDR3 DNA sequence: TGCGCCAGCAGCTTGATGTCAGCAGCAACTAATGAAAAACTGTTTTTT. It encodes CASSLMSAATNEKLFF.

This chain uses TRBV9 with TRBJ1-1; possible D gene TRBD1, 5 bases. The CDR3 is 14 amino acids. Germline CDR1 reads SGDLS; CDR2 reads YYNGEE. V was shortened by 4 bases and J by 1 base, with 11 bases between the two germline ends. CDR3 sequence: CASSQTGENTEAFF. As DNA, the CDR3 is TGTGCCAGCAGCCAAACGGGGGAGAACACTGAAGCTTTCTTT.

The genes are TRBV2 and TRBJ1-5; D unresolved. The length of the CDR3 is 14 residues. V was clipped by 1 base and J by 9 bases, with 13 bases between them. In germline, CDR1 is SNHLY, CDR2 FYNNEI. The CDR3 protein is CASSEGRVPGPQHF. The CDR3 DNA reads as TGTGCCAGCAGTGAAGGTAGGGTCCCCGGGCCCCAGCATTTT.

This chain links TRBV28 with TRBJ1-1; D is perhaps TRBD1 (6 bases). The CDR3 length is 14 residues. V gave up 2 bases and J gave up 6 bases, with 13 bases separating them. From germline, CDR1 is MDHEN and CDR2 SYDVKM. The CDR3, as DNA: TGTGCCAGCAGTTTACTGGACAGAGGATCTGAAGCTTTCTTT. This sequence encodes CASSLLDRGSEAFF.

The rearrangement links TRBV6-5 to TRBJ1-4; D remains unclear. This CDR3 comprises 16 residues. Germline V CDR1 and CDR2: MNHEY, SVGAGI. V lost 0 bases to trimming and J lost 3 bases, with 11 bases between them. The CDR3 nucleotides are TGTGCCAGCAGTTACTCTGGACCGGGGTCTAATGAAAAACTGTTTTTT. This translates into CASSYSGPGSNEKLFF.

This clone was seen more than once but under ten times. V is TRBV10-3 and J is TRBJ1-3, with D possibly matching TRBD1 (6 bases). There are 14 residues in the CDR3. Germline CDR1 reads ENHRY; CDR2 reads SYGVKD. V was trimmed by 8 bases and J by 0 bases, leaving 11 bases between them. CDR3 in DNA: TGTGCCATCCGGACAGACTCCTCTGGAAACACCATATATTTT. Translating gives CAIRTDSSGNTIYF.

V is TRBV19 and J is TRBJ1-5, with TRBD1 identical over 12 bases. Germline V gene data show CDR1 as LNHDA and CDR2 as SQIVND (reference sequence). The CDR3 has 14 residues. Germline trimming cut 10 bases from V and 6 bases from J; bases unmatched to any gene: 7. DNA of the CDR3: TGTGCCACCAGGGACAGGGGGCAAGGTCAGCCCCAGCATTTT. Its translation is CATRDRGQGQPQHF.

This sequence joins TRBV4-2 and TRBJ2-7, with D hard to call. CDR3 length: 14 amino acids. Trimming removed 0 bases from V and 0 bases from J, with 6 bases in between. Germline CDR1 reads LGHNA; CDR2 reads YNFKEQ. CDR3 sequence reads: CASSQEGNSYEQYF. CDR3 coding DNA: TGTGCCAGCAGCCAAGAGGGGAACTCCTACGAGCAGTACTTC.

The gene calls are TRBV27 and TRBJ2-1, with unresolved D. Trimming shortened V by 3 bases and J by 1 base, and 7 bases separated the two germline ends. Germline loops: CDR1 MNHEY, CDR2 SMNVEV (reference sequence). The CDR3 totals 14 residues. The CDR3 loop reads CASSLVESYNEQFF. The CDR3, as DNA: TGTGCCAGCAGTTTGGTTGAATCCTACAATGAGCAGTTCTTC.

The V gene is TRBV5-1, the J gene TRBJ1-2; D is uncertain. The ends were cut back, 4 bases at V and 4 bases at J, with 8 bases in the middle. Germline V gene data show CDR1 as SGHRS and CDR2 as YFSETQ. CDR3 length equals 12 residues. As DNA, the CDR3 is TGCGCCAGCAGCACCGACTTCTATGGCTACACCTTC. It encodes CASSTDFYGYTF.

This clone was observed once. The same CDR3 arises from other DNA sequences in this sample as well. The V call is TRBV29-1, the J call TRBJ2-2; D remains unclear. This CDR3 contains 13 residues. Trimming removed 3 bases from V and 0 bases from J, with 5 bases in between. Germline V gene lookup returns CDR1 SQVTM and CDR2 ANQGSEA. Here the CDR3 DNA reads TGCAGCGTTGAGGGTTCGAACACCGGGGAGCTGTTTTTT. This codes for CSVEGSNTGELFF.

The rearrangement joins TRBV10-1 to TRBJ2-3; the match to TRBD2 covers 7 bases. CDR3 size: 15 residues. Unmatched junction bases numbered 6, after V lost 3 bases and J lost 3 bases. Germline CDR1 WNHNN, CDR2 SYGVQD (reference sequence). This CDR3 is CASSESGGVTDTQYF. In DNA form, the CDR3 reads TGCGCCAGCAGTGAATCGGGAGGTGTAACAGATACGCAGTATTTT.

This clone has just one count. The chain uses TRBV30 and TRBJ2-1; 10 positions agree with TRBD2. The CDR3 is 15 amino acids. The V gene's germline CDR1 is GTSNPN and CDR2 SVGIG (reference sequence). V lost 5 bases to trimming and J lost 4 bases; unmatched junction nucleotides: 8. CDR3 loop: CAWRLGLASYNEQFF. The CDR3 DNA follows: TGTGCCTGGCGCCTGGGACTAGCGTCTTACAATGAGCAGTTCTTC.

This rearrangement joins TRBV2 to TRBJ2-1; 13 positions match TRBD2. V dropped 6 bases and J dropped 6; count of bases not matched to a gene: 5. The CDR3 consists of 15 residues. Germline V gene sequence: CDR1 SNHLY, CDR2 FYNNEI. CDR3 sequence (DNA): TGTGCCAGCAGATGGACTAGCGGGAGTGTCAATGAGCAGTTCTTC. Its protein is CASRWTSGSVNEQFF.

This clone was counted between two and nine times. V gene TRBV23-1 combines with J gene TRBJ2-7; 8 bases map to TRBD2. TRBV23-1 is flagged as an ORF with uncertain function. The CDR3 runs 16 residues. V lost 4 bases to trimming and J lost 1 base; unmatched junction nucleotides: 9. The CDR3 sequence: CASSRHPSGSSYEQYF. Written as DNA, the CDR3 is TGCGCCAGCAGTCGACATCCTAGCGGGTCTTCCTACGAGCAGTACTTC.

The chain links TRBV29-1 to TRBJ2-2; 10 bases line up with TRBD1. Germline CDR1 is SQVTM and CDR2 is ANQGSEA. V lost 1 base and J lost 1; bases outside the gene matches: 3. The CDR3 contains 16 residues. The CDR3 sequence is CSVEGGQGQNTGELFF. The DNA of the CDR3 is TGCAGCGTTGAAGGGGGACAGGGGCAGAACACCGGGGAGCTGTTTTTT.

The chain recombines TRBV9 with TRBJ1-3, with 10 bases fitting TRBD1. The V segment lost 3 bases and the J segment 4 bases; nucleotides outside the gene matches: 7. This CDR3 contains 16 residues. Germline V lookup: CDR1 SGDLS, CDR2 YYNGEE. The CDR3 is CASSAGDRGLGNTIYF. The CDR3 DNA reads as TGTGCCAGCAGCGCAGGAGACAGGGGGCTAGGAAACACCATATATTTT.

This clone was recorded only once. The chain uses TRBV18 and TRBJ1-1; D is unresolved. CDR1 and CDR2 (germline): KGHSH, LQKENI. The CDR3 totals 15 residues. V lost 3 bases to trimming and J lost 2 bases, with 13 bases between them. Written as DNA, the CDR3 is TGTGCCAGCTCACCCCAACAAGAAACTAACACTGAAGCTTTCTTT. Residues: CASSPQQETNTEAFF. The full variable domain, with the rest looked up from reference TRBV18 and TRBJ1-1, is NAGVMQNPRHLVRRRGQEARLRCSPMKGHSHVYWYRQLPEEGLKFMVYLQKENIIDESGMPKERFSAEFPKEGPSILRIQQVVRGDSAAYFCASSPQQETNTEAFFGQGTRLTVV.

The chain carries TRBV10-3 and TRBJ2-3; D is uncertain. V gave up 8 bases and J gave up 0 bases, with 6 bases separating them. This CDR3 has 12 amino acids. Germline assignment: CDR1 ENHRY and CDR2 SYGVKD. The chain's CDR3 is CAIGPSTDTQYF. CDR3 DNA: TGTGCCATCGGCCCAAGCACAGATACGCAGTATTTT.

The rearrangement joins TRBV5-1 to TRBJ2-1, with D possibly TRBD1 on 6 matching bases. The CDR3 runs to 16 residues. In germline, CDR1 is SGHRS, CDR2 YFSETQ. V was shortened by 0 bases and J by 10 bases, with 20 bases between the two germline ends. CDR3 region: CASSLVGDTGLGEQFF. The DNA of the CDR3 is TGCGCCAGCAGCTTGGTGGGGGACACCGGGCTGGGGGAGCAGTTCTTC.

The V gene is TRBV5-1, the J gene TRBJ2-5; TRBD1 aligns across 11 bases. Germline-derived CDR1 and CDR2 are SGHRS and YFSETQ. This CDR3 is 14 amino acids long. With 4 bases clipped from V and 4 bases from J, the junction kept 3 bases outside the gene matches. The CDR3 loop reads CASSIGTGGETQYF. The CDR3 bases are TGCGCCAGCAGCATAGGGACAGGGGGAGAGACCCAGTACTTC.

The chain recombines TRBV28 with TRBJ2-6; tentatively, D is TRBD1 (6 bases). The germline V gene encodes CDR1 MDHEN and CDR2 SYDVKM. V gave up 4 bases and J gave up 2 bases, with 9 bases separating them. The CDR3 covers 15 residues. CDR3 sequence (DNA): TGTGCCAGCAGTTCACAGGGCACTGGGGCCAACGTCCTGACTTTC. Translation gives CASSSQGTGANVLTF.

The V and J genes are TRBV6-5 and TRBJ2-1; 9 nucleotides align to TRBD2. The CDR3 contains 15 residues. With 5 bases clipped from V and 8 bases from J, the junction kept 10 bases outside the gene matches. Per the germline V gene, CDR1 is MNHEY and CDR2 is SVGAGI. CDR3 DNA: TGTGCCAGCAGTGCCACCGGGACTAGCATCTATGAGCAGTTCTTC. This gives the protein CASSATGTSIYEQFF.